Included here is one T cell receptor beta chain sequence, with context. Its antigen is not identified. Amplification of TCR alpha and beta CDR3 regions from RNA used iRepertoire nested multiplex PCR. Tissue mRNA or PBMC total RNA, 100-400 ng, went into one-step reverse transcription and amplification. TCRdb redid the calling of the multiplex PCR reads with MiXCR, one entry per CDR3 protein. Of 160,000 or so distinct CDR3 sequences listed, around 40% are singletons. Germline loops: CDR1 SQVTM, CDR2 ANQGSEA. The V and J ends lost 8 bases and 2 bases, in that order; junction bases with no gene match: 14. The CDR3 contains 17 residues. The data originate from a study of glioma-infiltrating T cells. Regarding the study as a whole: Gliomas, especially low-grade, showed above-expected tissue-blood divergence; non-neoplastic patients showed below. Only very few CDR3 sequences appeared in both tissue and blood.

Sequenced: glioma tissue, nonneoplastic brain tissue, or PBMCs (not recorded which). The chain couples TRBV29-1 to TRBJ2-4; TRBD2 aligns across 11 bases. The sequence came from a human donor with low-grade glioma or glioblastoma, undergoing nonglioma brain surgery, or in good health (not recorded which). The CDR3 DNA reads TGCAGCCCCCAGGTGGGGACTAGCGGTTTAACCAAAAACATTCAGTACTTC. Its protein product is CSPQVGTSGLTKNIQYF.